The 31 T cell receptor beta chains below all came from one sample that was sequenced in a study of tumor T cells in aggressive B-cell lymphoma. Some clones are missing from TCRdb's copy, which holds only in-frame ones; the method was immunoSEQ multiplex PCR. The data show roughly 3,000 clones, 80% to 90% seen once. The sequencing sample was made of tumor tissue. All receptors derive from an adult with diffuse large B cell lymphoma.

V is TRBV30 and J is TRBJ2-7, with 14 bases lining up with TRBD2. CDR1 GTSNPN and CDR2 SVGIG come from the germline V gene (reference sequence). The CDR3 is made up of 14 amino acids. The V gene end was trimmed by 7 bases and the J gene end by 6 bases; junction bases not matched to a gene: 8. CDR3 in amino acids: CASTSGRALFEQYF. The CDR3 DNA is TGTGCCTCGACTAGCGGGAGGGCCTTATTCGAGCAGTACTTC. The complete variable domain, with remaining parts taken from reference TRBV30 and TRBJ2-7, reads SQTIHQWPATLVQPVGSPLSLECTVEGTSNPNLYWYRQAAGRGLQLLFYSVGIGQISSEVPQNLSASRPQDRQFILSSKKLLLSDSGFYLCASTSGRALFEQYFGPGTRLTVT.

The chain has TRBV6-6 and TRBJ1-1, with D possibly matching TRBD1 (5 bases). The CDR3 contains 12 residues. Trimming removed 8 bases from V and 12 bases from J, with 19 bases in between. Looked up from germline, CDR1 is MNHNY and CDR2 is SVGAGI (reference sequence). The DNA for the CDR3 is TGTGCCAGCTCGCTTCGTGGCAGGGATTCTTTCTTT. This encodes CASSLRGRDSFF.

This chain uses TRBV19 with TRBJ1-2; D is unresolved. CDR3 size: 12 residues. Germline CDR1 and CDR2: LNHDA and SQIVND (reference sequence). Trimming stripped 3 bases from V and 6 bases from J, with 8 bases between. DNA for the CDR3: TGTGCCAGTAGTATGGCGGGGAATGGCTACACCTTC. Residues: CASSMAGNGYTF.

This sequence joins TRBV7-2 and TRBJ2-1, with 13 bases matching TRBD2. Per the germline V gene, CDR1 is SGHTA and CDR2 is FQGNSA. The CDR3 runs to 16 residues. Trimming at V came to 5 bases and at J to 6 bases, leaving 7 bases not matched to a gene. The CDR3 DNA reads TGTGCCAGCAGCCACGGACGACTAGCGGGAGGCAATGAGCAGTTCTTC. It specifies CASSHGRLAGGNEQFF.

Concerning this clone itself: A junction end diverges from the germline sequence, so it may reflect a read error. The rearrangement joins TRBV2 to TRBJ2-7; 13 positions agree with TRBD2. The CDR3 covers 15 residues. CDR1 is SNHLY, CDR2 FYNNEI, per germline. Here the CDR3 reads CASSTGLAGAYGQYF. The CDR3 DNA sequence: TGTGCCAGCAGTACAGGACTAGCGGGGGCTTACGGGCAGTACTTC.

The rearrangement uses TRBV6-6 and TRBJ1-6; 10 bases match TRBD1. V lost 7 bases, J lost 8 bases, and 5 bases stayed unmatched. Germline CDR1 is MNHNY and CDR2 is SVGAGI (reference sequence). CDR3 size: 14 residues. The CDR3 DNA sequence: TGTGCCAGCATCCTGGACAGGGGGGATTCACCCCTCCACTTT. This gives the protein CASILDRGDSPLHF.

J is TRBJ2-1 and V is TRBV19; TRBD2 matches 7 bases. Germline V gives CDR1 LNHDA, CDR2 SQIVND (reference sequence). CDR3 length: 14 residues. J gave up 6 bases and V 4 bases, and 6 bases lay outside the gene matches. The DNA of the CDR3 is TGTGCCAGTAGTAGGACTAGGGGAGGCAATGAGCAGTTCTTC. Protein sequence: CASSRTRGGNEQFF.

The gene calls are TRBV9 and TRBJ2-1; D is possibly TRBD2 (6 bases). The CDR3 covers 14 residues. Germline values: CDR1 SGDLS, CDR2 YYNGEE. V lost 3 bases, J lost 1 base, and 8 bases lay in between. CDR3 coding DNA: TGTGCCAGCAGCGCCGGGACTTCCTACAATGAGCAGTTCTTC. Its protein product is CASSAGTSYNEQFF.

The CDR3 coding sequence is TGTGCCAGTAGCCGGGCCGGGACTAGCGACGCCGGGGAGCTGTTTTTT. Translating gives CASSRAGTSDAGELFF. This chain uses TRBV19 with TRBJ2-2; 10 bases map to TRBD2. Germline lookup yields CDR1 LNHDA and CDR2 SQIVND (reference sequence). This CDR3 region has 16 residues. The V and J ends lost 6 bases and 6 bases, in that order; junction bases with no gene match: 10.

This chain links TRBV30 with TRBJ2-5; 8 bases fit TRBD2. The CDR3 is made up of 14 amino acids. Looked up from germline, CDR1 is GTSNPN and CDR2 is SVGIG (reference sequence). Unmatched junction bases numbered 5, after V lost 0 bases and J lost 5 bases. CDR3 sequence reads: CAWSVGRGGETQYF. CDR3 in DNA: TGTGCCTGGAGTGTAGGGCGCGGGGGGGAGACCCAGTACTTC.

The J gene is TRBJ2-7, the V gene TRBV5-4; tentative D call: TRBD1 (6 bases). CDR1 SGHNT and CDR2 YYREEE come from the germline V gene (reference sequence). The CDR3 has 15 amino acids. Trimming took off 1 base at V and 6 bases at J, with 17 bases between the two ends. CDR3 nucleotides: TGTGCCAGCAGCTTGAGGGGAACCGACAGGAGCGAGCAGTACTTC. Its protein product is CASSLRGTDRSEQYF.

The chain joins TRBV18 to TRBJ1-4; no definite D call. CDR3 length: 14 residues. Between the trimmed V and J ends, which lost 3 bases and 8 bases, there was a span of 13 bases. In germline, CDR1 is KGHSH, CDR2 LQKENI. The CDR3 is CASSPFAGEEKLFF. CDR3 nucleotides: TGTGCCAGCTCACCTTTCGCAGGCGAGGAAAAACTGTTTTTT.

The V gene is TRBV19, the J gene TRBJ1-1; tentative D call: TRBD1 (6 bases). V lost 4 bases, J lost 0 bases, and 12 bases lay in between. The CDR3 totals 15 residues. The germline CDR1 and CDR2 sequences are LNHDA and SQIVND (reference sequence). This chain's CDR3 is CASSTRTVMNTEAFF. The CDR3 DNA sequence: TGTGCCAGTAGTACTCGGACAGTTATGAACACTGAAGCTTTCTTT.

A single count supports this clone. The chain is built from TRBV5-1 and TRBJ2-1, with 16 bases fitting TRBD2. Germline lookup yields CDR1 SGHRS and CDR2 YFSETQ. V was pared by 0 bases and J by 5 bases, with 11 bases of the junction left unmatched. The CDR3 extends over 20 amino acids. The CDR3 sequence: CASSLALPGTSGRANNEQFF. The CDR3 DNA sequence: TGCGCCAGCAGCTTGGCCCTCCCCGGGACTAGCGGGAGGGCTAACAATGAGCAGTTCTTC. The variable domain in full, completed from reference TRBV5-1 and TRBJ2-1, reads KAGVTQTPRYLIKTRGQQVTLSCSPISGHRSVSWYQQTPGQGLQFLFEYFSETQRNKGNFPGRFSGRQFSNSRSEMNVSTLELGDSALYLCASSLALPGTSGRANNEQFFGPGTRLTVL.

The V gene is TRBV9, the J gene TRBJ1-4, with D perhaps TRBD1 (5 bases). The CDR3 has 14 amino acids. V was clipped by 2 bases and J by 8 bases, with 13 bases between them. The V gene's germline CDR1 is SGDLS and CDR2 YYNGEE. Here the CDR3 reads CASSVQGRGEKLFF. The CDR3, as DNA: TGTGCCAGCAGCGTCCAGGGTAGGGGAGAAAAACTGTTTTTT.

This clone was counted only a few times. J is TRBJ2-3 and V is TRBV5-6; D not resolved. V was pared by 3 bases and J by 4 bases, with 6 bases between. The CDR3 is 12 amino acids. The germline V gene has CDR1 SGHDT and CDR2 YYEEEE. CDR3: CASSSGSDTQYF. Here the CDR3 DNA reads TGTGCCAGCAGCTCCGGGTCAGATACGCAGTATTTT.

The chain couples TRBV7-9 to TRBJ1-1; D gene unclear. V shed 1 base and J shed 7 bases, with 7 bases lying between them. This CDR3 comprises 12 residues. Germline lookup yields CDR1 SEHNR and CDR2 FQNEAQ (reference sequence). In DNA, the CDR3 is TGTGCCAGCAGCTTAGTTGCGCTTGAAGCTTTCTTT. As protein: CASSLVALEAFF.

The chain is built from TRBV6-6 and TRBJ2-7; TRBD1 might be the D (5 bases). The V gene's germline CDR1 is MNHNY and CDR2 SVGAGI (reference sequence). V lost 0 bases to trimming and J lost 7 bases, with 10 bases between them. The CDR3 has 13 amino acids. The CDR3 DNA is TGTGCCAGCAGTTACTCGAACCAGGGAGAGCAGTACTTC. Its protein is CASSYSNQGEQYF.

As for this clone: Germline and junction disagree at one end, which may indicate a read error. At the DNA level, this CDR3 is encoded by other sequences in the same sample as well. The chain couples TRBV19 to TRBJ2-7; 11 positions match TRBD2. Per germline, CDR1 LNHDA and CDR2 SQIVND (reference sequence). This CDR3 spans 15 amino acids. CDR3 sequence: CASSISGRALSEQYF. The CDR3 region has the DNA TGTGCCAGTAGTATTAGCGGGAGGGCCCTCTCCGAGCAGTATTTC.

This chain joins TRBV5-1 and TRBJ2-6, with D perhaps matching TRBD2 (5 bases). Germline values: CDR1 SGHRS, CDR2 YFSETQ. The CDR3 runs 14 residues. The V and J ends lost 4 bases and 1 base respectively, with 6 bases between them. The CDR3 DNA is TGCGCCAGCAGCGGGAGTTCTGGGGCCAACGTCCTGACTTTC. This codes for CASSGSSGANVLTF.

This sequence joins TRBV7-9 and TRBJ2-7, with 9 bases fitting TRBD2. The V gene's germline CDR1 is SEHNR and CDR2 FQNEAQ (reference sequence). V was clipped by 2 bases and J by 2 bases; unmatched bases: 4. The CDR3 is 15 residues long. This CDR3 is CASSLLRGGAYEQYF. The CDR3 DNA reads TGTGCCAGCAGCTTATTGCGGGGGGGGGCCTACGAGCAGTACTTC.

This clone was counted only a few times. Here the CDR3 DNA reads TGTGCCACCAGTCCGCGGATCCAAGAGACCCAGTACTTC. Translating gives CATSPRIQETQYF. The chain links TRBV15 to TRBJ2-5; D remains ambiguous. The germline V and J ends were trimmed by 6 bases and 1 base, with 9 bases remaining between them. This CDR3 contains 13 residues. Germline-derived CDR1 and CDR2 are LNHNV and YYDKDF (reference sequence).

V and J are TRBV2 and TRBJ1-3; no clear D gene. Germline V CDR1 and CDR2: SNHLY, FYNNEI. The germline V and J ends were trimmed by 6 bases and 4 bases, with 10 bases remaining between them. The CDR3 has 13 amino acids. The CDR3 loop is CASRRADGNTIYF. The DNA of the CDR3 is TGTGCCAGCAGGCGGGCTGACGGAAACACCATATATTTT.

V is TRBV2 and J is TRBJ1-2; D call uncertain. This CDR3 has 14 amino acids. Between the trimmed V and J ends, which lost 6 bases and 2 bases, there was a span of 13 bases. Germline V gives CDR1 SNHLY, CDR2 FYNNEI. The CDR3 sequence is CASSGADGNYGYTF. The CDR3 nucleotides are TGTGCCAGCAGCGGAGCGGACGGGAACTATGGCTACACCTTC.

This chain links TRBV23-1 with TRBJ1-5; weak D call: TRBD1 (6 bases). TRBV23-1 is identified as an open reading frame with a role that is uncertain. The CDR3 is 15 residues long. V dropped 4 bases and J dropped 5 bases, with 15 bases sitting between them. Here the CDR3 reads CASSPEPRQDQPQHF. CDR3 coding DNA: TGCGCCAGCAGTCCCGAGCCCAGACAGGATCAGCCCCAGCATTTT.

This clone was picked up one time. The chain couples TRBV16 to TRBJ1-6; D perhaps matches TRBD1 (5 bases). Germline V gene data show CDR1 as KGHSY and CDR2 as FQNENV. The V end lost 3 bases, the J end lost 7 bases, and 10 bases lay between the germline ends. CDR3 length: 14 residues. The CDR3 DNA reads TGTGCCAGCAGCCACCAGAACAGGAATTCACCCCTCCACTTT. Residues: CASSHQNRNSPLHF.

This clone was seen only once. At the DNA level, this CDR3 is encoded by other sequences in the same sample as well. The V call is TRBV10-3, the J call TRBJ2-1; TRBD2 matches at 13 bases. In germline, CDR1 is ENHRY, CDR2 SYGVKD. This CDR3 contains 15 residues. V was clipped by 6 bases and J by 7 bases; unmatched bases: 6. In DNA, the CDR3 is TGTGCCATCAGGGGGACTAGCGGGAAAAGGAATGAGCAGTTCTTC. Translated, it gives CAIRGTSGKRNEQFF.

The V gene is TRBV10-1, the J gene TRBJ1-5; D unclear. This CDR3 contains 13 residues. The germline CDR1 and CDR2 sequences are WNHNN and SYGVQD (reference sequence). V lost 7 bases and J lost 0, with 7 bases in between. The CDR3 reads CASTPYSNQPQHF. CDR3 bases: TGCGCCAGCACCCCTTATAGCAATCAGCCCCAGCATTTT.

The chain is built from TRBV9 and TRBJ1-3; possible D gene TRBD1, 6 bases. This CDR3 spans 14 amino acids. Germline CDR1 SGDLS, CDR2 YYNGEE. The V gene lost 4 bases and the J gene lost 2 bases, with 10 bases spanning the gap. As DNA, the CDR3 is TGTGCCAGCAGCATACAGGGTGCTGGAAACACCATATATTTT. Protein: CASSIQGAGNTIYF. Variable domain in full (rest from reference TRBV9 and TRBJ1-3): DSGVTQTPKHLITATGQRVTLRCSPRSGDLSVYWYQQSLDQGLQFLIQYYNGEERAKGNILERFSAQQFPDLHSELNLSSLELGDSALYFCASSIQGAGNTIYFGEGSWLTVV.

V is TRBV19 and J is TRBJ2-3; 7 bases match TRBD2. CDR1 and CDR2 from the germline V gene are LNHDA and SQIVND (reference sequence). The CDR3 is 14 amino acids. V was clipped by 3 bases and J by 2 bases; unmatched bases: 2. CDR3 protein: CASSMGLNTDTQYF. In nucleotides, the CDR3 is TGTGCCAGTAGTATGGGACTAAACACAGATACGCAGTATTTT.

The CDR3 here is CASSQALGRLYF. DNA of the CDR3: TGTGCCAGCAGCCAAGCTTTGGGCCGCTTGTACTTC. The chain joins TRBV7-9 to TRBJ2-7; D ambiguous. CDR3 length: 12 amino acids. Per the germline V gene, CDR1 is SEHNR and CDR2 is FQNEAQ (reference sequence). V gave up 5 bases and J gave up 12 bases, with 17 bases separating them.